The clone carrying this TCR beta chain appeared many times. This entry comes from a study of blood T cells in healthy people across ages. The V end was cut by 2 bases, the J end by 7 bases, with 3 bases between. This CDR3 contains 12 residues. Germline V gives CDR1 MGHRA, CDR2 YSYEKL. Then a second PCR, running roughly 7 to 11 cycles, was carried out with a sample-barcoded 5' primer and a J-beta primer mix. No fewer than 2.5 million CDR3-containing paired-end reads came from each sample. TCRdb analysed the 5' RACE reads with MiXCR anew, one entry per CDR3 protein. The profile shows around 900,000 distinct CDR3 sequences, roughly 26% of them singletons.

The gene calls are TRBV4-1 and TRBJ1-6; D remains ambiguous. The material sequenced was blood. The sequence was obtained from an elderly woman in good health. CDR3 region: CASSQRNSPLHF. The CDR3, as DNA: TGCGCCAGCAGCCAACGGAATTCACCCCTCCACTTT.